The entry below gives a single T cell receptor beta chain sequence along with its context. Trimming took off 5 bases at V and 0 bases at J, with 11 bases between the two ends. The CDR3 sequence is 16 residues long. Germline lookup yields CDR1 MNHNY and CDR2 SVGAGI (reference sequence). This record comes from a study of T cell changes during pregnancy in multiple sclerosis. Some clones are missing from TCRdb's copy, which holds only in-frame ones; the method was immunoSEQ multiplex PCR. The sample carries around 100,000 clones, approximately 91% recorded once. The genes are TRBV6-6 and TRBJ2-6; D is unclear. Here the sequenced sample was peripheral blood, taken in the second trimester of pregnancy. This TCR was sampled from a female donor with multiple sclerosis, enrolled in a pregnancy study. The CDR3 spells CASSGRESSGANVLTF. The CDR3 bases are TGTGCCAGCAGTGGGCGTGAATCCTCTGGGGCCAACGTCCTGACTTTC.